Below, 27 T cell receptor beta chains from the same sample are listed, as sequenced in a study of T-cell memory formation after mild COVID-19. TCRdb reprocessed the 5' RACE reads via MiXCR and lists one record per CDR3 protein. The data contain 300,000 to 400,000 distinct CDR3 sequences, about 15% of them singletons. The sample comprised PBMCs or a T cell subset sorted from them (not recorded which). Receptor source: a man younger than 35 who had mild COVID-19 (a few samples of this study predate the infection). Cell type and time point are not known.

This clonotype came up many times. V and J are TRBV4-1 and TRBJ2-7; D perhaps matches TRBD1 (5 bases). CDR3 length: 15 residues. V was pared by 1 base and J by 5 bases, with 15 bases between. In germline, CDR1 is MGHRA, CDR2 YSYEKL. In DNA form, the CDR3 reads TGCGCCAGCAGCCAAGTTGCCAGGGTAGGGGACGAGCAGTACTTC. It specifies CASSQVARVGDEQYF.

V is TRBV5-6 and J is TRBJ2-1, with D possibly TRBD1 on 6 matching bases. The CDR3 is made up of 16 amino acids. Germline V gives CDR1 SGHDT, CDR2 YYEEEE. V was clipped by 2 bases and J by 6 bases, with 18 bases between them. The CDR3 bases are TGTGCCAGCAGCTTACTTGACAGGACTCCCTTCAATGAGCAGTTCTTC. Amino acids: CASSLLDRTPFNEQFF.

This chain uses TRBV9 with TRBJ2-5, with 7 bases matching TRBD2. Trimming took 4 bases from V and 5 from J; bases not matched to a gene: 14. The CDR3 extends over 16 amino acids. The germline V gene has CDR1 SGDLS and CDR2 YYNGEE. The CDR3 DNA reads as TGTGCCAGCAGCCCGAGGAGGACTAGGGATGGGGAGACCCAGTACTTC. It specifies CASSPRRTRDGETQYF.

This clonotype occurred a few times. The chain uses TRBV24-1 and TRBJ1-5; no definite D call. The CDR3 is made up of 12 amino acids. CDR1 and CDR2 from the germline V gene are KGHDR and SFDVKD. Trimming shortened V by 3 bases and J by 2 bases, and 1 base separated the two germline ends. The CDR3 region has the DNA TGTGCCACCAGTGATGGCAATCAGCCCCAGCATTTT. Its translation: CATSDGNQPQHF.

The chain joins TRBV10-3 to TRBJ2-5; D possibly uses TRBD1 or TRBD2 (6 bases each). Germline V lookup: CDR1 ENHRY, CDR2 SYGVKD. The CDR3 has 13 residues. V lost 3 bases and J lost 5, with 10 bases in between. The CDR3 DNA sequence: TGTGCCATCAGTGATCGGGGGCTTGAGACCCAGTACTTC. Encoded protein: CAISDRGLETQYF.

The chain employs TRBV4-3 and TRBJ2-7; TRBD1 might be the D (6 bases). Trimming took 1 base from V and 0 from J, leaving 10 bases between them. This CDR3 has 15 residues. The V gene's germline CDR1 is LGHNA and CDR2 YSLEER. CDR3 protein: CASSQGVDSSYEQYF. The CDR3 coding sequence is TGCGCCAGCAGCCAAGGGGTGGACAGCTCCTACGAGCAGTACTTC.

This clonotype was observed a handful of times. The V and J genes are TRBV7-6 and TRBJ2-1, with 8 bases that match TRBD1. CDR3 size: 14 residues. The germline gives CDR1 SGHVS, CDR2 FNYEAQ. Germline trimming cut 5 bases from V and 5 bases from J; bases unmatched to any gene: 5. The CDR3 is CASSAGGPNNEQFF. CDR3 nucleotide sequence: TGTGCCAGCAGCGCAGGGGGCCCGAACAATGAGCAGTTCTTC.

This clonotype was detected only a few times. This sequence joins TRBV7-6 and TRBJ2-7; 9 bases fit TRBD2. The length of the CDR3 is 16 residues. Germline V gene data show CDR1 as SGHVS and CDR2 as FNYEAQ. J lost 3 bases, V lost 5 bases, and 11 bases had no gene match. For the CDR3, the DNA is TGTGCCAGCAGCCCGAGACTAGCGGAGCAGCTCTACGAGCAGTACTTC. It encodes CASSPRLAEQLYEQYF.

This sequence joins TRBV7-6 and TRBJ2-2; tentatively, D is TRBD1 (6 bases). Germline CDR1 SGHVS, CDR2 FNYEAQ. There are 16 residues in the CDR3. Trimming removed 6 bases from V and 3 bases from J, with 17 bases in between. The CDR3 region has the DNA TGTGCCAGCAGGACGACCCCACAGGGTTACACCGGGGAGCTGTTTTTT. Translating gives CASRTTPQGYTGELFF. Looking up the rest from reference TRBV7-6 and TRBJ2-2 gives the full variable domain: GAGVSQSPRYKVTKRGQDVALRCDPISGHVSLYWYRQALGQGPEFLTYFNYEAQQDKSGLPNDRFSAERPEGSISTLTIQRTEQRDSAMYRCASRTTPQGYTGELFFGEGSRLTVL.

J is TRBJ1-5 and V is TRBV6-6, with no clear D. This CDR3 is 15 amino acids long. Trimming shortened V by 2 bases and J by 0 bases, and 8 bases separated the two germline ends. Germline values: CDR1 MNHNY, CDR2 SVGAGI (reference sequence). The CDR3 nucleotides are TGTGCCAGCAGTTACGACGGTTATAGCAATCAGCCCCAGCATTTT. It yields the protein CASSYDGYSNQPQHF.

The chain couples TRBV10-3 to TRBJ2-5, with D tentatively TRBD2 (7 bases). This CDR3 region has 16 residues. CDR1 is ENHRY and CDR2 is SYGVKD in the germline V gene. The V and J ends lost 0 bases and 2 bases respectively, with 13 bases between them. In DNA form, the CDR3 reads TGTGCCATCAGTGAGTCGAGGGCGGGGGCACAAGAGACCCAGTACTTC. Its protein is CAISESRAGAQETQYF.

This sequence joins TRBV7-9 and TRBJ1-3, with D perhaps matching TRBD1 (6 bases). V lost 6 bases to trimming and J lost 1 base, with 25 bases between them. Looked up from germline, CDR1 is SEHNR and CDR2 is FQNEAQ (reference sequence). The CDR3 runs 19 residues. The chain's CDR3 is CASRSRGGGALQSGNTIYF. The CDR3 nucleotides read TGTGCCAGCAGATCCCGGGGCGGGGGCGCTCTGCAGTCTGGAAACACCATATATTTT.

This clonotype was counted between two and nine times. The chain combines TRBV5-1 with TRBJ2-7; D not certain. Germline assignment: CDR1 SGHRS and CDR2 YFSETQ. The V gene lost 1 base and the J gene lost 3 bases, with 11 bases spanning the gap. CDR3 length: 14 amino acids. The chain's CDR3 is CASSLLVGSYEQYF. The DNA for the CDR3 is TGCGCCAGCAGCTTGTTGGTGGGCAGCTACGAGCAGTACTTC.

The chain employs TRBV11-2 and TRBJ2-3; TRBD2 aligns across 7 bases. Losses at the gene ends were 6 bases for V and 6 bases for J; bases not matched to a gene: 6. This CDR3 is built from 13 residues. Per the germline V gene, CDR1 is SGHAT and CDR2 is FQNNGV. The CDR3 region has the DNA TGTGCCAGCAGAAGCGCGGGGGTCGATACGCAGTATTTT. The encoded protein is CASRSAGVDTQYF.

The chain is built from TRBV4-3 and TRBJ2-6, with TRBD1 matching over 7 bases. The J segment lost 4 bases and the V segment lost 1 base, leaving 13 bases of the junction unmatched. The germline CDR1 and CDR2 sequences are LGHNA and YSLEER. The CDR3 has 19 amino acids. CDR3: CASSQGGARGPGGANVLTF. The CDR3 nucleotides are TGCGCCAGCAGCCAAGGAGGGGCGAGGGGGCCGGGAGGGGCCAACGTCCTGACTTTC.

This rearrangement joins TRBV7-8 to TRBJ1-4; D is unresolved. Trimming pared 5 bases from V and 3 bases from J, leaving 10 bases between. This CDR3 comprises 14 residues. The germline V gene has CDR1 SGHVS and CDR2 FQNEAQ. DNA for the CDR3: TGTGCCAGCAGCAGTACAAGGTCTAATGAAAAACTGTTTTTT. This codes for CASSSTRSNEKLFF.

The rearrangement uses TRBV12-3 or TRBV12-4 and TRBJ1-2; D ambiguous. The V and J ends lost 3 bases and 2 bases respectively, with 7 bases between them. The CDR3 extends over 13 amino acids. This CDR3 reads CASSLGFNYGYTF. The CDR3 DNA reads TGTGCCAGCAGTTTGGGTTTCAACTATGGCTACACCTTC.

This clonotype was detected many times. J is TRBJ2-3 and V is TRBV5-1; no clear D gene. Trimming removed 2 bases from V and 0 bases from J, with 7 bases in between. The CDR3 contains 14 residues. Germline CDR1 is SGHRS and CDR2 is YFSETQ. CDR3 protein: CASSFYSSTDTQYF. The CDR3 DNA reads TGCGCCAGCAGCTTTTACTCAAGCACAGATACGCAGTATTTT. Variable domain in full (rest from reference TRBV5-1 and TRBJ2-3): KAGVTQTPRYLIKTRGQQVTLSCSPISGHRSVSWYQQTPGQGLQFLFEYFSETQRNKGNFPGRFSGRQFSNSRSEMNVSTLELGDSALYLCASSFYSSTDTQYFGPGTRLTVL.

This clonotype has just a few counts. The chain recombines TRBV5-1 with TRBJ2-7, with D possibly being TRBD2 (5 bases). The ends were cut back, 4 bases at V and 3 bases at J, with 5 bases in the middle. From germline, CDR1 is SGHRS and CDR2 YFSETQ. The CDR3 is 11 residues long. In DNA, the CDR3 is TGCGCCAGCAGCGCGGGCTACGAGCAGTACTTC. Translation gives CASSAGYEQYF. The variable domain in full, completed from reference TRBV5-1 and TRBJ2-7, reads KAGVTQTPRYLIKTRGQQVTLSCSPISGHRSVSWYQQTPGQGLQFLFEYFSETQRNKGNFPGRFSGRQFSNSRSEMNVSTLELGDSALYLCASSAGYEQYFGPGTRLTVT.

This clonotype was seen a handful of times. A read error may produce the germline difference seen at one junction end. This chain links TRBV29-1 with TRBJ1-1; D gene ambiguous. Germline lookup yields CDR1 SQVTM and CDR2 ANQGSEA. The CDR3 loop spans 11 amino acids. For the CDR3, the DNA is TGCAGCGTTGTAGGCAACAATGAAGCTTTCTTT. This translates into CSVVGNNEAFF.

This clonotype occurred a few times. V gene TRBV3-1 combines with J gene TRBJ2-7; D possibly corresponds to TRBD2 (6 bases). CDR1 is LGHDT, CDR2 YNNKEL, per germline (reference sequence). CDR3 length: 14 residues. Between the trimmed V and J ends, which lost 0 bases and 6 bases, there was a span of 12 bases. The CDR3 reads CASSQDRGWGEQYF. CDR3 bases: TGTGCCAGCAGCCAAGATCGGGGGTGGGGCGAGCAGTACTTC.

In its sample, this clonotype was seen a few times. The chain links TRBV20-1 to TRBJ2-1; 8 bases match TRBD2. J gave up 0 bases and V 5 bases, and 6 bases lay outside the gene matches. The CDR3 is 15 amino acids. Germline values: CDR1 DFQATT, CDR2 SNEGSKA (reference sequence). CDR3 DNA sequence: TGCAGTGCTCGTACGGGGGGGAGCTCCTACAATGAGCAGTTCTTC. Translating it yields CSARTGGSSYNEQFF.

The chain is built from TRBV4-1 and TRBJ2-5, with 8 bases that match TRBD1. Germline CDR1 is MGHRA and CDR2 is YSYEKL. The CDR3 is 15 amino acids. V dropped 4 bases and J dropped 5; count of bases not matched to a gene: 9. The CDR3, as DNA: TGCGCCAGCAGCCCCCGGACAGGGTTAGGGGAGACCCAGTACTTC. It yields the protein CASSPRTGLGETQYF.

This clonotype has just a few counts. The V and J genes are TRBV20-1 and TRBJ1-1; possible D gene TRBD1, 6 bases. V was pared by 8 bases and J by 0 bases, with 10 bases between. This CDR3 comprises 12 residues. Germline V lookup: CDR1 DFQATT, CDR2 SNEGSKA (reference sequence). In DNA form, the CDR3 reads TGCAGTACCACAGGGATGAACACTGAAGCTTTCTTT. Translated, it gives CSTTGMNTEAFF.

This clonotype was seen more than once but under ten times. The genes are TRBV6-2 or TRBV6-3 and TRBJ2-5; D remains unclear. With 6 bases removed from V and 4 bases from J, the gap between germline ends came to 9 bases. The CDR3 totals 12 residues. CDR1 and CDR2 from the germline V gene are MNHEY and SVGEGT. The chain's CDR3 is CASRSRSETQYF. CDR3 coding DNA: TGTGCCAGCAGGAGCAGATCAGAGACCCAGTACTTC.

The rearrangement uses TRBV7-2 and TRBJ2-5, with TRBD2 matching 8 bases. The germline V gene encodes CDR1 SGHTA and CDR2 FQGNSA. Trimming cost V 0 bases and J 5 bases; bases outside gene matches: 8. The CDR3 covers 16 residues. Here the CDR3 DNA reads TGTGCCAGCAGCTTAGCGCTGCGGGGGGCCGCCGAGACCCAGTACTTC. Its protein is CASSLALRGAAETQYF.

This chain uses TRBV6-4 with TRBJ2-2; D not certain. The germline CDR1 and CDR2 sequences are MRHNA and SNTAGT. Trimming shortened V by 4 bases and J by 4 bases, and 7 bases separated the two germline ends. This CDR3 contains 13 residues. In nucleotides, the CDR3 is TGTGCCAGCAGTGTGGACGTCACCGGGGAGCTGTTTTTT. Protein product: CASSVDVTGELFF.